Sequencing of this TCR beta chain was carried out in a study of blood T cell repertoires in COVID-19. Study processing details: Reference gene primer amplification in the assay estimated nucleated cell counts. This table comes from immunoSEQ multiplex PCR, and its TCRdb copy is limited to in-frame clones, with some not included. D and trimming were read from the DNA, whereas the V and J calls and clone size are those reported in that table. This sample has around 78,000 clones; roughly 88% occur once, and the top ten carry around 0.93%. The germline V gene has CDR1 MDHEN and CDR2 SYDVKM. The CDR3 sequence is 15 residues long. Deletions cut 2 bases from V and 3 bases from J, with 11 bases between.

This sequence joins TRBV28 and TRBJ1-5; a possible D gene is TRBD1 (6 bases). The receptor was derived from a woman between 50 and 59 years old in a cohort sampled during active COVID-19. Input material: peripheral blood. Here the CDR3 reads CASSLRQGINQPQHF. In nucleotides, the CDR3 is TGTGCCAGCAGTTTACGGCAGGGGATCAATCAGCCCCAGCATTTT.